This T cell receptor (beta chain) is from a study of patients and donors after allogeneic stem cell transplantation. Only a few counts were recorded for this clonotype. TCRdb analysed the RT-PCR reads with MiXCR anew, one entry per CDR3 protein. This table has 400,000 to 450,000 distinct CDR3 sequences, 16% appearing once. Sequenced input: blood, either unsorted or a sorted T cell fraction (not recorded which). This sequence originates from a human donor who was either an allogeneic HSCT recipient or a stem cell or donor lymphocyte infusion donor (not recorded which). It is not recorded whose cells these are; they may come from a transplant donor.

The chain's CDR3 is CASSQMGGGAFTGDTQYF. In DNA, the CDR3 is TGTGCCAGCAGCCAGATGGGCGGGGGGGCCTTTACCGGAGATACGCAGTATTTT. This chain links TRBV13 with TRBJ2-3; TRBD2 matches at 9 bases. The length of the CDR3 is 18 residues. The V and J ends lost 5 bases and 5 bases, in that order; junction bases with no gene match: 17. CDR1 PRHDT and CDR2 FYEKMQ come from the germline V gene (reference sequence).